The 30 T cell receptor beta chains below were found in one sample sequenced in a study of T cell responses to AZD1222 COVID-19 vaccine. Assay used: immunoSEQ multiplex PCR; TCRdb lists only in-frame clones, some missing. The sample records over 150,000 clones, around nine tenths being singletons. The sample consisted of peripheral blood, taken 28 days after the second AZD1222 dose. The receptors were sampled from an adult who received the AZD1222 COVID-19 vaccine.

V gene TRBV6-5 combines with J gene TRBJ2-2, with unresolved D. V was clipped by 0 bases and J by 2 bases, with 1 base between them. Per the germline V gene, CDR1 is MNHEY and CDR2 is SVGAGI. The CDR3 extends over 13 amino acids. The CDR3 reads CASSYSNTGELFF. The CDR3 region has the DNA TGTGCCAGCAGTTACTCAAACACCGGGGAGCTGTTTTTT.

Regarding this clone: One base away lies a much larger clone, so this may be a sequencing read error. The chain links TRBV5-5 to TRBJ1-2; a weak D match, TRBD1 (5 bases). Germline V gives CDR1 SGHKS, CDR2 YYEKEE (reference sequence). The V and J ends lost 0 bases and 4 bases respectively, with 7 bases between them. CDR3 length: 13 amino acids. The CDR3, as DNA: TGTGCCAGCAGCTTGGGGGACGGCTATGGCTACACCTTC. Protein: CASSLGDGYGYTF.

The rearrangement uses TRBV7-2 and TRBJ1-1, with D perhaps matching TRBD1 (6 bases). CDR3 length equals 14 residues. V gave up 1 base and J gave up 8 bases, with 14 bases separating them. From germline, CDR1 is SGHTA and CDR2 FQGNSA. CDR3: CASSLEGHQGEAFF. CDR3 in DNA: TGTGCCAGCAGCTTAGAGGGACACCAGGGAGAAGCTTTCTTT.

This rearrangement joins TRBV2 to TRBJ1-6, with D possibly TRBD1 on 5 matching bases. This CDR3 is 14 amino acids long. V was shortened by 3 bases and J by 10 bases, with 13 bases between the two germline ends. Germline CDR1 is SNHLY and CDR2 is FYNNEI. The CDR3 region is CASSDSFGGSPLHF. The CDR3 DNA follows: TGTGCCAGCAGTGACAGTTTTGGGGGGTCACCCCTCCACTTT. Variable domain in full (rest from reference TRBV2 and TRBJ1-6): EPEVTQTPSHQVTQMGQEVILRCVPISNHLYFYWYRQILGQKVEFLVSFYNNEISEKSEIFDDQFSVERPDGSNFTLKIRSTKLEDSAMYFCASSDSFGGSPLHFGNGTRLTVT.

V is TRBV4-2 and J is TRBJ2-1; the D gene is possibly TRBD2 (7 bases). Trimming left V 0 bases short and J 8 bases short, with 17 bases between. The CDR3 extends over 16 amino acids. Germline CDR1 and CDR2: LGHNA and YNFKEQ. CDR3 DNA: TGTGCCAGCAGCCAAGAGTTCCGGGGGGCCTCCGATGAGCAGTTCTTC. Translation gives CASSQEFRGASDEQFF.

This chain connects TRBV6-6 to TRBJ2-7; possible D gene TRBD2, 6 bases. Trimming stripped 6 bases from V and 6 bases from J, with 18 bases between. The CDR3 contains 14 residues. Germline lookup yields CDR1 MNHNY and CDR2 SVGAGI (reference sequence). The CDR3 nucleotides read TGTGCCAGCAGCCCTCCAGGGTTGGGGGGCGAGCAGTACTTC. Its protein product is CASSPPGLGGEQYF.

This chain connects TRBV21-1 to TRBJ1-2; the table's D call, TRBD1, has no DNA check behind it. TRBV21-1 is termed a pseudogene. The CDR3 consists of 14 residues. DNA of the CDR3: TGTGCCAGCAGCAAGACAGGGCAGGACTATGGCTACACCTTC. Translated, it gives CASSKTGQDYGYTF.

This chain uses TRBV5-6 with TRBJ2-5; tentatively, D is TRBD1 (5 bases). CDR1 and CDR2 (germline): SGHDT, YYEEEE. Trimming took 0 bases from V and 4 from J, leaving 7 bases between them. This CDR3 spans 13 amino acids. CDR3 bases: TGTGCCAGCAGCTTGGGGCAGGGAGAGACCCAGTACTTC. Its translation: CASSLGQGETQYF.

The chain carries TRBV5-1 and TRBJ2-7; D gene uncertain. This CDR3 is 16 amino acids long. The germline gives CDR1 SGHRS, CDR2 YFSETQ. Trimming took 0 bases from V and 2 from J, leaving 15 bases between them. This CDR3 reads CASSLAPVLGTYEQYF. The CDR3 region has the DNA TGCGCCAGCAGCTTGGCTCCTGTATTAGGGACCTACGAGCAGTACTTC.

As DNA, the CDR3 is TGTGCCAGCAGTTTAAGGAGGGATACGCAGTATTTT. Protein product: CASSLRRDTQYF. The chain has TRBV6-2 or TRBV6-3 and TRBJ2-3; D is perhaps TRBD2 (5 bases). Trimming stripped 4 bases from V and 6 bases from J, with 8 bases between. Germline values: CDR1 MNHEY, CDR2 SVGEGT. The CDR3 spans 12 residues.

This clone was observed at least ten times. The CDR3 DNA reads TGTGCCAGTAGTACCCGGACTAGCGGGGGGATTGGCGAGCAGTTCTTC. Translating it yields CASSTRTSGGIGEQFF. This chain connects TRBV19 to TRBJ2-1, with 14 bases identical to TRBD2. The ends lost 4 bases at V and 10 bases at J; junction bases unmatched: 9. The V gene's germline CDR1 is LNHDA and CDR2 SQIVND (reference sequence). The CDR3 extends over 16 amino acids.

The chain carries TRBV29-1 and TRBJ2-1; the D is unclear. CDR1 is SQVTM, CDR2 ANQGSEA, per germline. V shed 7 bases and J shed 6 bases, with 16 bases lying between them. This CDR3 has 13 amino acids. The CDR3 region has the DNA TGCAGCGCCGATCTTGGACGGCCCAATGAGCAGTTCTTC. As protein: CSADLGRPNEQFF.

The CDR3 region has the DNA TGTGCCAGCAGTCTCCGGGGGATTCAGCCCCAGCATTTT. It encodes CASSLRGIQPQHF. This chain connects TRBV6-5 to TRBJ1-5; a possible D gene is TRBD1 (5 bases). CDR3 length equals 13 residues. Germline CDR1 MNHEY, CDR2 SVGAGI. The ends were cut back, 5 bases at V and 6 bases at J, with 11 bases in the middle.

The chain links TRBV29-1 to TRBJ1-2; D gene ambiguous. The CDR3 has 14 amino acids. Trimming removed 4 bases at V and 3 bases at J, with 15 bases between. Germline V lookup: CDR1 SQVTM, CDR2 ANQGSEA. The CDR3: CSVVAIDGYYGYTF. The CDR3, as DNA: TGCAGCGTTGTTGCAATCGACGGCTACTATGGCTACACCTTC.

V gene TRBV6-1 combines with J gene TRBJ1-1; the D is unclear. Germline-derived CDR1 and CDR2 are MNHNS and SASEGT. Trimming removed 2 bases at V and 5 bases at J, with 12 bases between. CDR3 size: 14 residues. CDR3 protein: CASSEMRKSTEAFF. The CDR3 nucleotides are TGTGCCAGCAGTGAAATGAGGAAGAGTACTGAAGCTTTCTTT.

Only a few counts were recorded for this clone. In nucleotides, the CDR3 is TGTGCCAGCACGGACAGGCTCGTATACGAGCAGTACTTC. Translation: CASTDRLVYEQYF. This chain uses TRBV6-5 with TRBJ2-7, with 7 bases matching TRBD1. With V trimmed by 7 bases and J by 4 bases, 7 bases remained unmatched. CDR3 length: 13 amino acids. Germline CDR1 MNHEY, CDR2 SVGAGI.

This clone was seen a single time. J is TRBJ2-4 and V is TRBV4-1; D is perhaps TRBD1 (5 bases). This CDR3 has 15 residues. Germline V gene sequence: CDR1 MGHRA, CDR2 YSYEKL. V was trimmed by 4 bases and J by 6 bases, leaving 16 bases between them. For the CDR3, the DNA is TGCGCCAGCAGCCCTCTCGGAGTGGGGCTAAACATTCAGTACTTC. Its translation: CASSPLGVGLNIQYF.

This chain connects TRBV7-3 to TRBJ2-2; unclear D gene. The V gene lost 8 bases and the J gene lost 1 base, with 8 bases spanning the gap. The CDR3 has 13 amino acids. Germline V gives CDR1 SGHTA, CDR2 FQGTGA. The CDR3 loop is CASGSMNTGELFF. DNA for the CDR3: TGTGCCAGCGGTTCTATGAACACCGGGGAGCTGTTTTTT.

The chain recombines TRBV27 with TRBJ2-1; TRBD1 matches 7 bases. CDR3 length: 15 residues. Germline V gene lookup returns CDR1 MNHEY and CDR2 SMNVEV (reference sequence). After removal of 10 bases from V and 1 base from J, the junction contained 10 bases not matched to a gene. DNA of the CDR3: TGTGCCATCGGGATAACAGGGGAATCCTACAATGAGCAGTTCTTC. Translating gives CAIGITGESYNEQFF.

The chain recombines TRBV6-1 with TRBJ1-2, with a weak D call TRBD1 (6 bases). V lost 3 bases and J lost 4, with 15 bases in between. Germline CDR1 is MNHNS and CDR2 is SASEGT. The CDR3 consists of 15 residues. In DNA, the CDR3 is TGTGCCAGCAGTGAGGGGACACCGGATCTCTATGGCTACACCTTC. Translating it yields CASSEGTPDLYGYTF.

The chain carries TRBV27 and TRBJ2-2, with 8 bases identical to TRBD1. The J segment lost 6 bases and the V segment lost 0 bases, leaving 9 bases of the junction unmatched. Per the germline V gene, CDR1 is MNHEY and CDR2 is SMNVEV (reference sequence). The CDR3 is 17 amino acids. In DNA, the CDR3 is TGTGCCAGCAGTTTATCCCCGCAGGGGGCTAACGCCGGGGAGCTGTTTTTT. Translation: CASSLSPQGANAGELFF.

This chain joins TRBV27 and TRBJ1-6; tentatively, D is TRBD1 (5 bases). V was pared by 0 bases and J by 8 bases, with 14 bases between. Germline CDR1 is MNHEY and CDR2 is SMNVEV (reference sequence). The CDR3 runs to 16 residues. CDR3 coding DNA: TGTGCCAGCAGTTTATCCCAGGGACGATCAGATTCACCCCTCCACTTT. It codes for CASSLSQGRSDSPLHF.

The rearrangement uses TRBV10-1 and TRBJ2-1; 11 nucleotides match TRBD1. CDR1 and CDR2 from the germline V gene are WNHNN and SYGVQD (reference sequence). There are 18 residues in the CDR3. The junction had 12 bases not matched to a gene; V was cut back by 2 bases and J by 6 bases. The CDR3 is CASSELRTGTGGGNEQFF. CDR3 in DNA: TGCGCCAGCAGTGAGCTGAGGACCGGGACAGGGGGTGGCAATGAGCAGTTCTTC.

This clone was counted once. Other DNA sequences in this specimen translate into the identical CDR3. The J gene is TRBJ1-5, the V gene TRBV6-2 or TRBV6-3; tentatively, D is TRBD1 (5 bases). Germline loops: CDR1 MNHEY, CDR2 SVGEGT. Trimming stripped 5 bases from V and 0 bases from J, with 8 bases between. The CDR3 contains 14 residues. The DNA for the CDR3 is TGTGCCAGCAGTGGCAGGGATAGCAATCAGCCCCAGCATTTT. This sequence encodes CASSGRDSNQPQHF.

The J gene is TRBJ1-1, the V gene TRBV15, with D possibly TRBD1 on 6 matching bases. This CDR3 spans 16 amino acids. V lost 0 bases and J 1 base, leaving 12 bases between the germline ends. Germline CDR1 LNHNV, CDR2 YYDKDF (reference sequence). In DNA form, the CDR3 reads TGTGCCACCAGCAGAGATCTCCTGGACAGGAACACTGAAGCTTTCTTT. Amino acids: CATSRDLLDRNTEAFF.

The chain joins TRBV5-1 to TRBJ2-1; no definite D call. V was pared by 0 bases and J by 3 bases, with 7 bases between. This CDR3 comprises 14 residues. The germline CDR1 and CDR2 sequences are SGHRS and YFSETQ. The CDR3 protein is CASSLAVVYNEQFF. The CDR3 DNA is TGCGCCAGCAGCTTGGCCGTAGTCTACAATGAGCAGTTCTTC.

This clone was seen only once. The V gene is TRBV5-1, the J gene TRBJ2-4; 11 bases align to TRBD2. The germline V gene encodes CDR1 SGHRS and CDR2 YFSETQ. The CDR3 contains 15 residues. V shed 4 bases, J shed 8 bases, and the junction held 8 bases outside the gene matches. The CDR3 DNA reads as TGCGCCAGCAGCGCCCATAGCGGGGGGGCGGACATTCAGTACTTC. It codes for CASSAHSGGADIQYF.

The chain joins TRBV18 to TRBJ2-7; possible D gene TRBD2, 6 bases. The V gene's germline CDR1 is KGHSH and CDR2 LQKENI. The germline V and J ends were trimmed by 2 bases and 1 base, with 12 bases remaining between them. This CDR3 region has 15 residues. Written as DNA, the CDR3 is TGTGCCAGCTCACCAATGGGACTCCTATCCTACGAGCAGTACTTC. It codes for CASSPMGLLSYEQYF.

The CDR3 DNA reads TGTGCCAGCACGGGGGTAGCTAATGAAAAACTGTTTTTT. It yields the protein CASTGVANEKLFF. The V call is TRBV2, the J call TRBJ1-4; a possible D gene is TRBD1 (5 bases). This CDR3 contains 13 residues. V was shortened by 7 bases and J by 3 bases, with 9 bases between the two germline ends. Germline V CDR1 and CDR2: SNHLY, FYNNEI.

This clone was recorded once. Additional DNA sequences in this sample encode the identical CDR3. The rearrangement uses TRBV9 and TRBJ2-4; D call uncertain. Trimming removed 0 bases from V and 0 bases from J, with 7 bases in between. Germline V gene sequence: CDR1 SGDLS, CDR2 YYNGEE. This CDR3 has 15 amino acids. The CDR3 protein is CASSVDPLAKNIQYF. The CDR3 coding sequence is TGTGCCAGCAGCGTAGATCCGCTAGCCAAAAACATTCAGTACTTC.